This T cell receptor (beta chain) stems from a study of shared clonotypes between healthy human individuals. Each sample came from a Caucasian adult donor living in Nashville, Tennessee. This clone was seen a handful of times. Antigen: not known. Findings and caveats of the study: The four-donor shared clonotypes exceeded non-shared clonotypes in generation probability, with non-shared ones scoring lower.

TCRdb's copy holds only in-frame clones and misses some; the assay was immunoSEQ multiplex PCR. The sample yields around 350,000 clones, about 73% seen once. CDR3 length equals 13 residues. CDR1 is SNHLY, CDR2 FYNNEI, per germline. With 7 bases clipped from V and 4 bases from J, the junction kept 5 bases outside the gene matches. This clonotype originated in a man in his thirties or forties in good health. This chain connects TRBV2 to TRBJ1-2; 8 nucleotides match TRBD1. The material sequenced was memory CD4+ T cells sorted from blood. As to subset: CD45RA-negative fraction. The CDR3 protein is CASTGQGGYGYTF. CDR3 nucleotides: TGTGCCAGCACTGGACAGGGAGGCTATGGCTACACCTTC.